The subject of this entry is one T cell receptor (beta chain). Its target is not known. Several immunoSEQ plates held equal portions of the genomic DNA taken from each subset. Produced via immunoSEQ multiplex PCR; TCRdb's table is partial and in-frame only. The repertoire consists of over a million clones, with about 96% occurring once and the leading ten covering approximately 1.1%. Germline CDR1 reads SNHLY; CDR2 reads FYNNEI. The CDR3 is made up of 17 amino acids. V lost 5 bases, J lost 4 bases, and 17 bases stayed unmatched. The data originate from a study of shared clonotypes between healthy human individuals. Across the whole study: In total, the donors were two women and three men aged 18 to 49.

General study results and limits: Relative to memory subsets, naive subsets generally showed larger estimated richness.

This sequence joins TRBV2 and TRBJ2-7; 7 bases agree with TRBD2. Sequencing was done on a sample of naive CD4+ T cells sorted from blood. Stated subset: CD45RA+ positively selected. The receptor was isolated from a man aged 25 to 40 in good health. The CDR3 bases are TGTGCCAGCAGTTTCCCTAACGGGCGACCCGGGGGGTACGAGCAGTACTTC. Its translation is CASSFPNGRPGGYEQYF.